This entry is about one T cell receptor (beta chain). Its specificity is not known. The sample comes from a study of cytomegalovirus exposure and HLA in healthy donors. Looking at the study overall: Genetic ancestry analysis placed about 76% of the 400 or so donors that were genotyped in the Caucasian-associated cluster. Overall study findings and caveats: A missense DCLRE1C variant was associated with V- and J-gene trimming of TCR beta chains in a later analysis, and an independent cohort replicated the association.

The study ran its PCR with 60 Vbeta and 13 Jbeta primers. The data were produced by immunoSEQ multiplex PCR, yet TCRdb's version contains in-frame clones alone and is incomplete. The data hold 200,000 or so clones, with over 65% observed a single time. The source is a woman in her 30s in good health and CMV-seronegative. Material: PBMCs.

The CDR3 loop reads CASSDSGLYGYTF. The CDR3 bases are TGTGCCAGCAGTGATTCAGGTCTCTATGGCTACACCTTC. The rearrangement uses TRBV25-1 and TRBJ1-2; D not certain. The germline V gene encodes CDR1 MGHDK and CDR2 SYGVNS. Trimming cost V 3 bases and J 4 bases, with 9 bases left between them. The CDR3 spans 13 residues.